This T cell receptor (beta chain) emerged from a study of PD-1 blockade in mismatch repair-deficient tumors. At the level of the study: Patients had eleven to twelve mismatch repair-deficient cancer types, all previously treated and progressing. Findings of the study overall: After pembrolizumab, tumor-resident clones rose rapidly, then generally contracted before radiologic responses.

Mismatch repair deficiency was confirmed in all patients, by PCR or immunohistochemistry. TCRs were sequenced from three patients responding to pembrolizumab. This CDR3 has 12 amino acids. Between the trimmed V and J ends, which lost 5 bases and 3 bases, there was a span of 9 bases. Germline CDR1 and CDR2: SQVTM and ANQGSEA. Sequencing used immunoSEQ multiplex PCR; TCRdb keeps in-frame clones, though not all of them. The sample contains 90,000 to 130,000 clones, about three quarters of which appear only once. Note on this clone: Its antigen is not identified.

The V and J genes are TRBV29-1 and TRBJ2-3; tentative D call: TRBD1 (5 bases). Specimen: peripheral blood, collected just over 59 weeks after starting pembrolizumab. This sequence was found in an adult with mismatch repair-deficient cancer. This CDR3 is CSVRQGTDTQYF. DNA of the CDR3: TGCAGCGTTCGTCAGGGTACAGATACGCAGTATTTT.